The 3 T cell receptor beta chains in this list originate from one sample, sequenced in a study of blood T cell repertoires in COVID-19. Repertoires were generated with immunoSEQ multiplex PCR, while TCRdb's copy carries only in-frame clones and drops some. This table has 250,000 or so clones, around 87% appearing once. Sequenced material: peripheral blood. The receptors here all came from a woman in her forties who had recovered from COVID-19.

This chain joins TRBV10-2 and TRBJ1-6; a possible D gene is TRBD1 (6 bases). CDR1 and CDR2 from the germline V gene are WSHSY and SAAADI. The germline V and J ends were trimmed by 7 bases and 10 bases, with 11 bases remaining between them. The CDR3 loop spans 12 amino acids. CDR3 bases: TGCGCCAGCACTAACAGGGAATCACCCCTCCACTTT. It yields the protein CASTNRESPLHF.

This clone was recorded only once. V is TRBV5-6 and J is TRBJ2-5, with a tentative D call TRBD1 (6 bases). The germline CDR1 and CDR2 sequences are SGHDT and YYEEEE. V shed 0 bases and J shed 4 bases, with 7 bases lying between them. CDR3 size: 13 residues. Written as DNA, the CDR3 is TGTGCCAGCAGCTTGGAACAGGGAGAGACCCAGTACTTC. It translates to CASSLEQGETQYF.

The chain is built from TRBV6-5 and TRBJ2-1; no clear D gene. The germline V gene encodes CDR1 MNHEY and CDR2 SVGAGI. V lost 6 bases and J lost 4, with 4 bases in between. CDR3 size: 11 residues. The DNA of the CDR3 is TGTGCCAGCAGCCGGTACAATGAGCAGTTCTTC. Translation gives CASSRYNEQFF.